These 27 T cell receptor beta chains originate from one sample sequenced in a study of blood T cells in healthy people across ages. Using a J-beta primer mix together with a sample-barcoded 5' primer, a second PCR was run for roughly 6 to 11 cycles. From the 5' RACE reads, TCRdb called clonotypes with MiXCR, one entry per CDR3 protein. The table has about 1.8 million distinct CDR3 sequences, about 50% seen once; the top ten hold over 2%. The specimen sequenced was blood. The receptor set was obtained from a woman between 35 and 50 years old in good health.

This clonotype was seen ten or more times. Germline is not matched at one junction end, which may reflect a read error. V is TRBV7-7 and J is TRBJ2-5; TRBD1 matches 10 bases. The CDR3 spans 14 residues. Germline V CDR1 and CDR2: SSHAT, FNYEAQ (reference sequence). CDR3 residues: CASSRTGGSETQYF. The CDR3 DNA reads TGTGCTAGCAGCAGGACAGGGGGGTCAGAGACCCAGTACTTC.

The chain uses TRBV6-2 or TRBV6-3 and TRBJ1-2, with D maybe TRBD1 (6 bases). The germline V and J ends were trimmed by 5 bases and 4 bases, with 14 bases remaining between them. Germline V gene data show CDR1 as MNHEY and CDR2 as SVGEGT. The CDR3 covers 14 residues. CDR3 DNA: TGTGCCAGCAGTAACCGGGACAAGACCTATGGCTACACCTTC. This encodes CASSNRDKTYGYTF.

As to this clonotype: A read error may produce the germline difference seen at one junction end. The CDR3 coding sequence is TGCGTCAGCAGCCAAGCGATAGGCGGGAGGGGGACAGATACGCAGTATTTT. Translated, it gives CVSSQAIGGRGTDTQYF. The chain joins TRBV4-3 to TRBJ2-3; TRBD2 aligns across 9 bases. Germline values: CDR1 LGHNA, CDR2 YSLEER. The CDR3 has 17 amino acids.

This clonotype was counted ten times or more. The chain couples TRBV3-1 to TRBJ2-1; D is undetermined. Trimming took 2 bases from V and 2 from J, leaving 1 base between them. Germline V gene lookup returns CDR1 LGHDT and CDR2 YNNKEL (reference sequence). The CDR3 sequence is 12 residues long. The CDR3 sequence is CASSQTYNEQFF. The CDR3, as DNA: TGTGCCAGCAGCCAAACCTACAATGAGCAGTTCTTC.

This chain joins TRBV6-1 and TRBJ1-4; TRBD1 matches at 11 bases. The CDR3 length is 16 residues. V was clipped by 5 bases and J by 4 bases; unmatched bases: 6. Germline CDR1 MNHNS, CDR2 SASEGT. The CDR3 nucleotides are TGTGCCAGCAGTCCAGGACAGGGGGCGTATAATGAAAAACTGTTTTTT. Its protein is CASSPGQGAYNEKLFF.

The rearrangement uses TRBV5-8 and TRBJ2-5; 10 bases line up with TRBD2. This CDR3 comprises 17 residues. CDR1 SGHTS and CDR2 YDEGEE come from the germline V gene. Losses at the gene ends were 0 bases for V and 1 base for J; bases not matched to a gene: 6. CDR3 sequence (DNA): TGTGCCAGCAGCTTGGGTGTTAGCGGGGGGACCCAAGAGACCCAGTACTTC. Protein: CASSLGVSGGTQETQYF.

The gene calls are TRBV12-3 or TRBV12-4 and TRBJ2-1; TRBD1 matches 12 bases. This CDR3 contains 17 residues. After removal of 6 bases from V and 2 bases from J, the junction contained 8 bases not matched to a gene. The CDR3 DNA reads as TGTGCCAGCAGGCCCGGGACAGGGGGCGCCGCCTACAATGAGCAGTTCTTC. Translation gives CASRPGTGGAAYNEQFF.

The chain joins TRBV4-3 to TRBJ2-7; D is perhaps TRBD1 (6 bases). Germline V gene data show CDR1 as LGHNA and CDR2 as YSLEER. Trimming cost V 1 base and J 2 bases, with 9 bases left between them. The CDR3 extends over 14 amino acids. The CDR3: CASSQAAGAYEQYF. The CDR3 DNA follows: TGCGCCAGCAGCCAAGCTGCAGGGGCCTACGAGCAGTACTTC.

The CDR3 is CASSPQGSSNEQFF. The CDR3 DNA follows: TGTGCCAGCAGTCCCCAGGGCTCCTCAAATGAGCAGTTCTTC. The V and J genes are TRBV12-3 or TRBV12-4 and TRBJ2-1; tentative D call: TRBD1 (5 bases). Trimming stripped 5 bases from V and 7 bases from J, with 15 bases between. This CDR3 is built from 14 residues.

V usage is TRBV6-6 and J usage is TRBJ2-7; D ambiguous. Trimming pared 5 bases from V and 7 bases from J, leaving 15 bases between. From germline, CDR1 is MNHNY and CDR2 SVGAGI (reference sequence). The CDR3 runs 13 residues. The CDR3 DNA is TGTGCCAGCAGTCTCGAAGGCAAGTTTGAGCAGTACTTC. It yields the protein CASSLEGKFEQYF.

This chain joins TRBV28 and TRBJ2-7; TRBD2 matches at 9 bases. Germline V gene data show CDR1 as MDHEN and CDR2 as SYDVKM. V shed 4 bases and J 7 bases; nucleotides not matched to a gene: 17. The CDR3 has 17 amino acids. The CDR3 protein is CASSSSREGDSYNEQYF. The DNA of the CDR3 is TGTGCCAGCAGTTCCTCGCGGGAGGGGGACTCCTACAATGAGCAGTACTTC.

The genes are TRBV5-1 and TRBJ1-2, with TRBD1 matching 10 bases. CDR3 length: 15 residues. CDR1 and CDR2 (germline): SGHRS, YFSETQ. Trimming removed 7 bases from V and 6 bases from J; junction bases left unmatched: 12. For the CDR3, the DNA is TGCGCCAGCCGACTCCAGGGACAGGGGACTCATGGCTACACCTTC. It codes for CASRLQGQGTHGYTF.

This clonotype has just one count. The chain uses TRBV5-1 and TRBJ2-3; 8 bases map to TRBD1. CDR1 and CDR2 from the germline V gene are SGHRS and YFSETQ. The CDR3 spans 16 residues. After removal of 4 bases from V and 0 bases from J, the junction contained 7 bases not matched to a gene. Here the CDR3 reads CASSKPGQASTDTQYF. For the CDR3, the DNA is TGCGCCAGCAGCAAACCGGGACAGGCCAGCACAGATACGCAGTATTTT.

The chain has TRBV27 and TRBJ1-5; D remains unclear. V dropped 2 bases and J dropped 9 bases, with 17 bases sitting between them. The CDR3 contains 15 residues. Per the germline V gene, CDR1 is MNHEY and CDR2 is SMNVEV (reference sequence). CDR3 amino acids: CASSLTGWYGVPQHF. DNA of the CDR3: TGTGCCAGCAGTTTAACCGGCTGGTATGGAGTGCCCCAGCATTTT.

V and J are TRBV7-6 and TRBJ2-5, with D unresolved. The CDR3 totals 16 residues. V was pared by 1 base and J by 5 bases, with 17 bases between. The V gene's germline CDR1 is SGHVS and CDR2 FNYEAQ. CDR3 nucleotides: TGTGCCAGCAGCTTAGGTAGTAGGGCTCTAGGGGAGACCCAGTACTTC. Translated: CASSLGSRALGETQYF.

The V call is TRBV29-1, the J call TRBJ2-1, with TRBD2 matching over 7 bases. CDR1 and CDR2 from the germline V gene are SQVTM and ANQGSEA. V was clipped by 5 bases and J by 5 bases; unmatched bases: 12. CDR3 size: 15 residues. The CDR3 reads CSVRPWAGDNNEQFF. Written as DNA, the CDR3 is TGCAGCGTTCGTCCATGGGCGGGGGATAACAATGAGCAGTTCTTC.

This clonotype was counted a few times. V usage is TRBV7-2 and J usage is TRBJ2-5, with D perhaps being TRBD1 or TRBD2 (5 bases each). Trimming removed 3 bases from V and 1 base from J, with 18 bases in between. The CDR3 is made up of 17 amino acids. Germline lookup yields CDR1 SGHTA and CDR2 FQGNSA. This CDR3 reads CASSFIPGAGPQETQYF. The CDR3 nucleotides are TGTGCCAGCAGCTTCATCCCCGGGGCAGGGCCCCAAGAGACCCAGTACTTC.

The chain joins TRBV5-1 to TRBJ1-4; D unclear. This CDR3 spans 15 amino acids. Germline assignment: CDR1 SGHRS and CDR2 YFSETQ. V lost 1 base and J lost 3, with 10 bases in between. The CDR3 nucleotides read TGCGCCAGCAGCTTGACAGCTAGTCCTAATGAAAAACTGTTTTTT. Translating it yields CASSLTASPNEKLFF. The full variable domain, rest sourced from reference TRBV5-1 and TRBJ1-4, is KAGVTQTPRYLIKTRGQQVTLSCSPISGHRSVSWYQQTPGQGLQFLFEYFSETQRNKGNFPGRFSGRQFSNSRSEMNVSTLELGDSALYLCASSLTASPNEKLFFGSGTQLSVL.

The chain links TRBV7-9 to TRBJ2-5; D might be TRBD2 (5 bases). The J call may be incorrect, as the DNA end agrees better with TRBJ2-7. The germline V gene encodes CDR1 SEHNR and CDR2 FQNEAQ (reference sequence). The CDR3 extends over 15 amino acids. This CDR3 is CASSPRSGLGYEQYF. The CDR3 nucleotides read TGTGCCAGCAGCCCCCGCTCTGGACTCGGCTACGAGCAGTACTTC.

The V call is TRBV4-3, the J call TRBJ2-1; D could derive from TRBD1 or TRBD2 (5 bases each). The J call is in doubt because the DNA end fits TRBJ2-7 better. This CDR3 contains 16 residues. Germline V lookup: CDR1 LGHNA, CDR2 YSLEER. CDR3 loop: CASSQDGWGKPNEQYF. DNA of the CDR3: TGCGCCAGCAGCCAAGATGGATGGGGGAAGCCCAATGAGCAGTACTTC.

This clonotype was recorded only once. The DNA for the CDR3 is TGTGCCAGCAGCCAGGGAGTGGGTGAGCAGTTCTTC. Its protein product is CASSQGVGEQFF. The chain recombines TRBV16 with TRBJ2-1, with a tentative D call TRBD2 (5 bases). The CDR3 loop spans 12 amino acids. The V gene lost 3 bases and the J gene lost 9 bases, with 9 bases spanning the gap. CDR1 KGHSY and CDR2 FQNENV come from the germline V gene. The full variable domain, with the rest looked up from reference TRBV16 and TRBJ2-1, is GEEVAQTPKHLVRGEGQKAKLYCAPIKGHSYVFWYQQVLKNEFKFLISFQNENVFDETGMPKERFSAKCLPNSPCSLEIQATKLEDSAVYFCASSQGVGEQFFGPGTRLTVL.

The chain's CDR3 is CASSPQVLLGYTF. DNA for the CDR3: TGTGCCAGCAGTCCCCAAGTCCTCCTCGGCTACACCTTC. The chain links TRBV28 to TRBJ1-2; unclear D gene. Germline CDR1 and CDR2: MDHEN and SYDVKM. The V gene lost 5 bases and the J gene lost 8 bases, with 15 bases spanning the gap. This CDR3 has 13 amino acids.

The chain links TRBV12-5 to TRBJ2-2; D gene unclear. The germline CDR1 and CDR2 sequences are LGHNT and FRNRAP. Between the trimmed V and J ends, which lost 6 bases and 6 bases, there was a span of 8 bases. The CDR3 extends over 12 amino acids. The CDR3 spells CASGHSAGELFF. In nucleotides, the CDR3 is TGTGCTAGTGGACACAGTGCCGGGGAGCTGTTTTTT.

The V gene is TRBV20-1, the J gene TRBJ2-1; D is possibly TRBD2 (5 bases). CDR3 length: 15 amino acids. Trimming took off 0 bases at V and 6 bases at J, with 15 bases between the two ends. In germline, CDR1 is DFQATT, CDR2 SNEGSKA (reference sequence). As DNA, the CDR3 is TGCAGTGCTAGAGATGGTGGTAGGCGGGCCAATGAGCAGTTCTTC. The encoded protein is CSARDGGRRANEQFF.

This rearrangement joins TRBV2 to TRBJ1-4; a possible D gene is TRBD1 (5 bases). Germline CDR1 reads SNHLY; CDR2 reads FYNNEI. The CDR3 contains 14 residues. Trimming took 5 bases from V and 7 from J, leaving 14 bases between them. DNA for the CDR3: TGTGCCAGCAGTAATAACGGGGGGAGTGAAAAACTGTTTTTT. This translates into CASSNNGGSEKLFF.

This clonotype has more than one count but fewer than ten. The chain links TRBV6-5 to TRBJ2-4; 7 bases fit TRBD2. The assigned J gene may be wrong: the sequence end matches TRBJ2-5 better. Germline V gene sequence: CDR1 MNHEY, CDR2 SVGAGI. CDR3 length: 13 residues. The CDR3 here is CASSYGGDETQYF. Written as DNA, the CDR3 is TGTGCCAGCAGTTACGGGGGGGACGAGACCCAGTACTTC.

This chain joins TRBV28 and TRBJ1-2; D perhaps matches TRBD1 (6 bases). Trimming took off 5 bases at V and 6 bases at J, with 16 bases between the two ends. This CDR3 comprises 14 residues. Per germline, CDR1 MDHEN and CDR2 SYDVKM. CDR3 coding DNA: TGTGCCAGCAGTCTCCCGTTGGGGACAAATGGCTACACCTTC. This sequence encodes CASSLPLGTNGYTF.